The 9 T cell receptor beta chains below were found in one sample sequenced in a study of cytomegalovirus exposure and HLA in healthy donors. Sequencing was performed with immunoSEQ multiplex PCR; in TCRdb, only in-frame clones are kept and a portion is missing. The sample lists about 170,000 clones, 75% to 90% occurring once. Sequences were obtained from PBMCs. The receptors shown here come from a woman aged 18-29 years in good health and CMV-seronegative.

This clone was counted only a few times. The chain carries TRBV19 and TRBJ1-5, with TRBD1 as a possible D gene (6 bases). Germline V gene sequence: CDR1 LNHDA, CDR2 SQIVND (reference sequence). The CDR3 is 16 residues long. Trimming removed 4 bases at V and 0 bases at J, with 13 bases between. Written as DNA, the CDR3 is TGTGCCAGTAGTAGTGAGACAGGCTATAGCAATCAGCCCCAGCATTTT. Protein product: CASSSETGYSNQPQHF. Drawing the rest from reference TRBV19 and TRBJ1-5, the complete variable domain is DGGITQSPKYLFRKEGQNVTLSCEQNLNHDAMYWYRQDPGQGLRLIYYSQIVNDFQKGDIAEGYSVSREKKESFPLTVTSAQKNPTAFYLCASSSETGYSNQPQHFGDGTRLSIL.

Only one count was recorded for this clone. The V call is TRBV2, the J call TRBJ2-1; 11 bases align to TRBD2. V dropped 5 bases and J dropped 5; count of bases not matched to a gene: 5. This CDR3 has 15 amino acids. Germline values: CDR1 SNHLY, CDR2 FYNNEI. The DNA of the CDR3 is TGTGCCAGCAGTTTGCTACTAGCGGGGGACAATGAGCAGTTCTTC. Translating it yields CASSLLLAGDNEQFF.

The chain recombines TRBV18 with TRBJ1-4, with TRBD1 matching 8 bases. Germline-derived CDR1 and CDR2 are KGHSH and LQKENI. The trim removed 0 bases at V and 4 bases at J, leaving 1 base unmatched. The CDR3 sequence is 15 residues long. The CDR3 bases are TGTGCCAGCTCACCACCGGGACAGGATAATGAAAAACTGTTTTTT. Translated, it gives CASSPPGQDNEKLFF.

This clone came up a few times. DNA for the CDR3: TGTGCCAGCAGCTTAGGCTCACAGGGTATCGACGAGCAGTACTTC. Its translation is CASSLGSQGIDEQYF. The chain recombines TRBV11-2 with TRBJ2-7; D is perhaps TRBD1 (6 bases). Germline V lookup: CDR1 SGHAT, CDR2 FQNNGV. V was shortened by 1 base and J by 5 bases, with 15 bases between the two germline ends. The CDR3 contains 15 residues.

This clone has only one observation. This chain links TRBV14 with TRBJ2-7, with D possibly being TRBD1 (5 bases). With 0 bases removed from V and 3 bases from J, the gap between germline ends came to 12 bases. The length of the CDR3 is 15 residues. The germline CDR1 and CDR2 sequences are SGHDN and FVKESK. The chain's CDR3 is CASSQEGREHYEQYF. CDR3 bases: TGTGCCAGCAGCCAAGAGGGCAGGGAACACTACGAGCAGTACTTC.

For the CDR3, the DNA is TGTGCCATCAGCAGGTGGGACAGGGTAAGATTGCGTTCGCACAATGAGCAGTTCTTC. Its translation is CAISRWDRVRLRSHNEQFF. The rearrangement joins TRBV10-3 to TRBJ2-1; TRBD1 matches 9 bases. V shed 6 bases and J 5 bases; nucleotides not matched to a gene: 20. The length of the CDR3 is 19 residues. The germline V gene has CDR1 ENHRY and CDR2 SYGVKD.

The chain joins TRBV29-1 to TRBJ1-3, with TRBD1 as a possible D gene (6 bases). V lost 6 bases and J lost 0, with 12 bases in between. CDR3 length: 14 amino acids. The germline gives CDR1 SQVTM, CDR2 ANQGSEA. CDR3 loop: CSVRGLVSGNTIYF. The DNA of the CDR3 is TGCAGCGTCAGGGGTCTAGTCTCTGGAAACACCATATATTTT.

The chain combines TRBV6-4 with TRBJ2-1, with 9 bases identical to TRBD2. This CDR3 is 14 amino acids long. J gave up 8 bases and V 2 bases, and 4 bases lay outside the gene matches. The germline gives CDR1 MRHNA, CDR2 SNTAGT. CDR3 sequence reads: CASSDSGGGDEQFF. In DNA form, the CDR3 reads TGTGCCAGCAGTGACAGTGGCGGGGGGGATGAGCAGTTCTTC.

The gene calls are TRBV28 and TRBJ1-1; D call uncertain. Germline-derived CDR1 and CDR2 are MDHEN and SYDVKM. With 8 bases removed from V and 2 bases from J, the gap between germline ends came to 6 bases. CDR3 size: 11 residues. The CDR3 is CASVYNTEAFF. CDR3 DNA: TGTGCCAGCGTATATAACACTGAAGCTTTCTTT.